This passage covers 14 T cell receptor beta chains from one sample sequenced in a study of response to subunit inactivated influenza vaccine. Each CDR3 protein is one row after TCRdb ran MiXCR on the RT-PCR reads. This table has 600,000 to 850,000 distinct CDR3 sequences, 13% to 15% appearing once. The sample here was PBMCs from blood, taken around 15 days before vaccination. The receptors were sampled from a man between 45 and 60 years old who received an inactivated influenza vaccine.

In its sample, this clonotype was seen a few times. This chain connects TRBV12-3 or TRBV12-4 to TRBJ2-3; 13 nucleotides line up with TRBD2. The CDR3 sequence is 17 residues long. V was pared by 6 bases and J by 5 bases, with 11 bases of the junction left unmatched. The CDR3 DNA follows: TGTGCCAGCAGCATCCTAGGGACTAGCGGGATGATAGATACGCAGTATTTT. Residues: CASSILGTSGMIDTQYF.

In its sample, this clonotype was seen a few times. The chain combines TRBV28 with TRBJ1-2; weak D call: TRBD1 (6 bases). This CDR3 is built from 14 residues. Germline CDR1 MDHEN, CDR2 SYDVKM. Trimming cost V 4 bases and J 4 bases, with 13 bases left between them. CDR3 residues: CASSSAGQVYGYTF. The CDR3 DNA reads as TGTGCCAGCAGTTCCGCGGGACAAGTCTATGGCTACACCTTC.

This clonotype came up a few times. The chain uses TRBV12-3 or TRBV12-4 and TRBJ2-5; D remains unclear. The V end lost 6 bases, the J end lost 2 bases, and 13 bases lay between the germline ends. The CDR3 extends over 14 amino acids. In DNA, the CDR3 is TGTGCCAGCAGCCGATTAGGTGGACAAGAGACCCAGTACTTC. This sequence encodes CASSRLGGQETQYF.

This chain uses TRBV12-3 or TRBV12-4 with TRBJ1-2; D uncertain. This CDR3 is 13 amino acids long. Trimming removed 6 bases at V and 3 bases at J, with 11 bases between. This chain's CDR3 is CASRGDGDYGYTF. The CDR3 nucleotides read TGTGCCAGCAGGGGCGACGGTGACTATGGCTACACCTTC.

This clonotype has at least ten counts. The CDR3 is CASSVGQGHQNEQYF. The CDR3 bases are TGTGCCAGCAGCGTTGGGCAGGGTCACCAAAACGAGCAGTACTTC. The chain combines TRBV9 with TRBJ2-7; D is perhaps TRBD1 (5 bases). The V end was cut by 2 bases, the J end by 5 bases, with 17 bases between. There are 15 residues in the CDR3. Germline V gives CDR1 SGDLS, CDR2 YYNGEE. Filled out from reference TRBV9 and TRBJ2-7, the complete variable domain reads DSGVTQTPKHLITATGQRVTLRCSPRSGDLSVYWYQQSLDQGLQFLIQYYNGEERAKGNILERFSAQQFPDLHSELNLSSLELGDSALYFCASSVGQGHQNEQYFGPGTRLTVT.

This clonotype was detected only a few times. The CDR3, as DNA: TGTGCCATCAGTGAGGGACTAGCGGGAGTAGTCCTGAGCTCCTACGAGCAGTACTTC. It encodes CAISEGLAGVVLSSYEQYF. The chain carries TRBV10-3 and TRBJ2-7; 13 bases are shared with TRBD2. The CDR3 has 19 amino acids. CDR1 is ENHRY and CDR2 is SYGVKD in the germline V gene. V lost 2 bases and J lost 0; bases outside the gene matches: 10.

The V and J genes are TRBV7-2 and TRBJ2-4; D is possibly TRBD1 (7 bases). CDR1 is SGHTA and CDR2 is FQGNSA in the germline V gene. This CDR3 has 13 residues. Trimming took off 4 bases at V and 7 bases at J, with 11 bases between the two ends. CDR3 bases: TGTGCCAGCAGCTCGGCAGGGGGGAACATTCAGTACTTC. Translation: CASSSAGGNIQYF.

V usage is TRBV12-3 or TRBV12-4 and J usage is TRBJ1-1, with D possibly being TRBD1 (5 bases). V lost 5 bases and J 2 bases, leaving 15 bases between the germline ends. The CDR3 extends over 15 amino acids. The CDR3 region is CASSPFGTLNTEAFF. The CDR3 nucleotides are TGTGCCAGCAGTCCCTTCGGGACCTTAAACACTGAAGCTTTCTTT.

CDR3 in amino acids: CASSSHRGGNEKLFF. The CDR3 region has the DNA TGTGCCAGCAGCTCGCACAGGGGAGGAAATGAAAAACTGTTTTTT. V and J are TRBV14 and TRBJ1-4; 7 bases line up with TRBD1. Germline assignment: CDR1 SGHDN and CDR2 FVKESK. After removal of 5 bases from V and 5 bases from J, the junction contained 8 bases not matched to a gene. CDR3 length equals 15 residues.

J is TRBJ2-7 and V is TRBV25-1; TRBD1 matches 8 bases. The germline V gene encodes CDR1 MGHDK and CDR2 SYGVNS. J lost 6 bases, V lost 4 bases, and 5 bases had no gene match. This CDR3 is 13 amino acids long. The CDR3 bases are TGTGCCAGCAGTGTTTCAGGGGGCGGCGAGCAGTACTTC. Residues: CASSVSGGGEQYF.

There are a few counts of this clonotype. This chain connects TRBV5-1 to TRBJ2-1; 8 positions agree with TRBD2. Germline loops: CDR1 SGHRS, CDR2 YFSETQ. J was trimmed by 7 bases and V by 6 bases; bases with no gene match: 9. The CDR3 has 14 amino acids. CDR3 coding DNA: TGCGCCAGCAACCTCCGGGAGGGTAGTAATGAGCAGTTCTTC. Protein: CASNLREGSNEQFF.

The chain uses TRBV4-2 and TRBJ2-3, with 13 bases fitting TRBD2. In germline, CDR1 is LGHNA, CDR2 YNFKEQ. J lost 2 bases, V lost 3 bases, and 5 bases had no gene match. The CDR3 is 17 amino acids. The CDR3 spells CASSQTGTSGATDTQYF. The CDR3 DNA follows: TGTGCCAGCAGCCAGACCGGGACTAGCGGGGCCACAGATACGCAGTATTTT.

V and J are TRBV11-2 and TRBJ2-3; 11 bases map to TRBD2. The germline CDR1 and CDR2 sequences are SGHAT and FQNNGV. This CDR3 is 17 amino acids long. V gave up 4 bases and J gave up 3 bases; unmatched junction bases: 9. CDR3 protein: CASSSRPGTSGTDTQYF. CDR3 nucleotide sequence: TGTGCCAGCAGCTCCAGGCCGGGGACTAGCGGTACAGATACGCAGTATTTT.

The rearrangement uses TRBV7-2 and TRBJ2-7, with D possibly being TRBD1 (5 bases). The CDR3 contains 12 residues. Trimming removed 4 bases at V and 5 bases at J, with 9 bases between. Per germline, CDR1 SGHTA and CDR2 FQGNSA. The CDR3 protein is CASSYIGDEQYF. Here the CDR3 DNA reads TGTGCCAGCAGCTATATAGGGGACGAGCAGTACTTC.